The next 8 T cell receptor beta chains were all read from a single sample in a study of CD8+CD57+ T cells in acquired aplastic anemia. Genomic DNA constituted the template upon which TCR beta VDJ and CDR3 profiling was performed. In TCRdb, the reads were re-called with MiXCR into one record per CDR3 protein. There are around 170,000 distinct CDR3 sequences in the sample; 40% to 55% occur only once, and approximately 9.4% lies in the top ten. Sequencing was done on patients that had shown CD8+CD57+ cell expansion by flow cytometry. The sample taken for sequencing was sorted CD4+, CD8+, or CD8+CD57+ T cells (not recorded which) from PBMCs. The receptors were sampled from a human donor with aplastic anemia.

Ten or more counts support this clonotype. This chain joins TRBV10-3 and TRBJ2-7; D might be TRBD1 (6 bases). The germline CDR1 and CDR2 sequences are ENHRY and SYGVKD. CDR3 length: 16 residues. V gave up 10 bases and J gave up 1 base, with 23 bases separating them. The CDR3 sequence is CATQFSQGFPSYEQYF. The DNA of the CDR3 is TGTGCCACCCAATTCAGCCAGGGGTTCCCTTCCTACGAGCAGTACTTC.

This chain links TRBV7-8 with TRBJ1-1, with 7 bases that match TRBD1. J lost 7 bases, V lost 3 bases, and 8 bases had no gene match. CDR1 is SGHVS and CDR2 is FQNEAQ in the germline V gene. The CDR3 consists of 14 residues. The CDR3, as DNA: TGTGCCAGCAGCTTGACAGGGAGAAGCGGTGAAGCTTTCTTT. It is translated as CASSLTGRSGEAFF. Complete variable domain (other parts from reference TRBV7-8 and TRBJ1-1): GAGVSQSPRYKVAKRGQDVALRCDPISGHVSLFWYQQALGQGPEFLTYFQNEAQLDKSGLPSDRFFAERPEGSVSTLKIQRTQQEDSAVYLCASSLTGRSGEAFFGQGTRLTVV.

There are a few counts of this clonotype. This rearrangement joins TRBV2 to TRBJ1-5; D is unresolved. CDR3 length equals 15 residues. Trimming took off 2 bases at V and 4 bases at J, with 12 bases between the two ends. Germline V gene lookup returns CDR1 SNHLY and CDR2 FYNNEI. CDR3 protein: CASSELGGRNQPQHF. CDR3 DNA: TGTGCCAGCAGTGAATTGGGAGGGAGGAATCAGCCCCAGCATTTT.

The chain joins TRBV20-1 to TRBJ2-7; D gene uncertain. Trimming pared 0 bases from V and 3 bases from J, leaving 15 bases between. The CDR3 extends over 15 amino acids. The germline gives CDR1 DFQATT, CDR2 SNEGSKA (reference sequence). CDR3 residues: CSARDSASLYYEQYF. DNA for the CDR3: TGCAGTGCTAGAGATTCAGCGTCCCTATACTACGAGCAGTACTTC.

In regard to this clonotype: This sequence may be a read error, since a much larger clone differs from it by one base. The chain couples TRBV5-1 to TRBJ1-4; no definite D call. Germline V gene lookup returns CDR1 SGHRS and CDR2 YFSETQ. This CDR3 is 16 amino acids long. CDR3 coding DNA: TGCGCCAGCAGGCTGGGTATTCCTACAACTAATGGAAAACTGTTTTTT. It codes for CASRLGIPTTNGKLFF.

This clonotype showed up many times. The rearrangement links TRBV5-1 to TRBJ2-7; D unclear. V dropped 0 bases and J dropped 0 bases, with 7 bases sitting between them. The CDR3 is 14 residues long. Germline CDR1 SGHRS, CDR2 YFSETQ. For the CDR3, the DNA is TGCGCCAGCAGCTTGGGACTGGGCTCCTACGAGCAGTACTTC. Translating it yields CASSLGLGSYEQYF. Drawing the rest from reference TRBV5-1 and TRBJ2-7, the complete variable domain is KAGVTQTPRYLIKTRGQQVTLSCSPISGHRSVSWYQQTPGQGLQFLFEYFSETQRNKGNFPGRFSGRQFSNSRSEMNVSTLELGDSALYLCASSLGLGSYEQYFGPGTRLTVT.

This clonotype was seen many times. The rearrangement joins TRBV11-2 to TRBJ2-2; no definite D call. Trimming took 5 bases from V and 8 from J, leaving 15 bases between them. Germline V gene sequence: CDR1 SGHAT, CDR2 FQNNGV. The CDR3 length is 14 residues. The CDR3 DNA is TGTGCCAGCAGCCCCAATGGGCCAGTGGGGGAGCTGTTTTTT. Translating it yields CASSPNGPVGELFF.

This clonotype occurred a few times. The rearrangement links TRBV24-1 to TRBJ2-3; D call uncertain. CDR1 is KGHDR and CDR2 is SFDVKD in the germline V gene. With 3 bases removed from V and 4 bases from J, the gap between germline ends came to 7 bases. The CDR3 is made up of 13 amino acids. The CDR3 region has the DNA TGTGCCACCAGTGATGTACGACCAGATACGCAGTATTTT. The encoded protein is CATSDVRPDTQYF.